Below, 20 T cell receptor beta chains from the same sample are listed, as sequenced in a study of cytomegalovirus exposure and HLA in healthy donors. Both 60 Vbeta primers and 13 Jbeta primers went into the PCR. TCRdb keeps only in-frame clones here, not all; method: immunoSEQ multiplex PCR. The data show fewer than 150,000 clones, roughly 80% seen once. The sample taken for sequencing was PBMCs. The receptors were sampled from a man aged 25 to 40 in good health and CMV-seronegative.

The rearrangement uses TRBV19 and TRBJ2-4, with a tentative D call TRBD1 (7 bases). CDR3 length equals 13 residues. V was clipped by 5 bases and J by 10 bases, with 15 bases between them. Germline CDR1 and CDR2: LNHDA and SQIVND (reference sequence). The CDR3 region is CASSRGTETIQYF. CDR3 bases: TGTGCCAGTAGTCGGGGGACAGAAACAATTCAGTACTTC.

V and J are TRBV29-1 and TRBJ2-1; 7 bases agree with TRBD2. CDR1 and CDR2 from the germline V gene are SQVTM and ANQGSEA. With V trimmed by 3 bases and J by 7 bases, 6 bases remained unmatched. The CDR3 extends over 13 amino acids. DNA for the CDR3: TGCAGCGTTGAGGTCAGAGCGGGGAATGAGCAGTTCTTC. Translated, it gives CSVEVRAGNEQFF.

The chain joins TRBV9 to TRBJ2-1, with 9 bases identical to TRBD2. CDR1 SGDLS and CDR2 YYNGEE come from the germline V gene. The CDR3 loop spans 14 amino acids. J lost 7 bases, V lost 4 bases, and 6 bases had no gene match. This chain's CDR3 is CASSLSGSTNEQFF. The CDR3, as DNA: TGTGCCAGCAGCCTTAGCGGGAGTACAAATGAGCAGTTCTTC.

This sequence joins TRBV2 and TRBJ2-5, with TRBD1 matching over 8 bases. This CDR3 has 13 residues. V lost 8 bases and J lost 7; bases outside the gene matches: 9. Germline CDR1 is SNHLY and CDR2 is FYNNEI. The DNA of the CDR3 is TGTGCCAGCCAGGGGGCAGGGGTAGGGACCCAGTACTTC. Translated: CASQGAGVGTQYF.

This rearrangement joins TRBV6-6 to TRBJ2-7, with 8 nucleotides matching TRBD2. The V gene's germline CDR1 is MNHNY and CDR2 SVGAGI (reference sequence). V shed 7 bases, J shed 2 bases, and the junction held 10 bases outside the gene matches. The CDR3 consists of 15 residues. The CDR3: CASTEEREHTYEQYF. The CDR3 DNA sequence: TGTGCCAGCACCGAGGAGCGGGAGCACACCTACGAGCAGTACTTC.

CDR3 loop: CASSVGAEGPSYEQYF. CDR3 nucleotides: TGTGCCAGCAGCGTGGGGGCCGAGGGGCCCTCCTACGAGCAGTACTTC. This chain joins TRBV28 and TRBJ2-7; TRBD1 is a possible D gene (6 bases). The CDR3 is 16 amino acids. Germline CDR1 is MDHEN and CDR2 is SYDVKM. The V end lost 6 bases, the J end lost 0 bases, and 18 bases lay between the germline ends.

J is TRBJ1-2 and V is TRBV6-5; tentative D call: TRBD1 (5 bases). The CDR3 is 14 amino acids. With 5 bases removed from V and 0 bases from J, the gap between germline ends came to 10 bases. CDR1 and CDR2 from the germline V gene are MNHEY and SVGAGI. This CDR3 is CASSQLRANYGYTF. The CDR3 coding sequence is TGTGCCAGCAGTCAACTCAGGGCTAACTATGGCTACACCTTC.

This clone was counted once. The DNA for the CDR3 is TGTGCCAGTAGGGACAGGGGGGGAATGGTCGGCTACACCTTC. It is translated as CASRDRGGMVGYTF. The chain links TRBV19 to TRBJ1-2, with TRBD1 matching over 10 bases. The trim removed 6 bases at V and 8 bases at J, leaving 9 bases unmatched. This CDR3 is built from 14 residues. In germline, CDR1 is LNHDA, CDR2 SQIVND (reference sequence).

This clone was found once. The chain recombines TRBV25-1 with TRBJ2-7; D is possibly TRBD1 (5 bases). From germline, CDR1 is MGHDK and CDR2 SYGVNS. The V end was cut by 8 bases, the J end by 3 bases, with 14 bases between. CDR3 length: 13 amino acids. Written as DNA, the CDR3 is TGTGCCAGCGCCTCCGGACAAAACTACGAGCAGTACTTC. Translated: CASASGQNYEQYF.

The chain joins TRBV7-9 to TRBJ2-7; D is possibly TRBD1 (5 bases). The CDR3 has 15 residues. Germline V gene data show CDR1 as SEHNR and CDR2 as FQNEAQ (reference sequence). With 5 bases removed from V and 3 bases from J, the gap between germline ends came to 17 bases. CDR3 residues: CASSTGRARFYEQYF. The DNA of the CDR3 is TGTGCCAGCAGCACTGGCAGGGCGAGATTCTACGAGCAGTACTTC.

The V and J genes are TRBV6-6 and TRBJ2-7, with D possibly matching TRBD1 (7 bases). V lost 8 bases and J 2 bases, leaving 10 bases between the germline ends. Germline assignment: CDR1 MNHNY and CDR2 SVGAGI (reference sequence). The CDR3 has 12 amino acids. CDR3 nucleotides: TGTGCCAGCGGGGGGACAGCCTACGAGCAGTACTTC. Encoded protein: CASGGTAYEQYF.

The genes are TRBV10-3 and TRBJ1-4; D might be TRBD1 (6 bases). V lost 4 bases and J lost 0, with 24 bases in between. Germline assignment: CDR1 ENHRY and CDR2 SYGVKD. The CDR3 runs to 20 residues. The CDR3 bases are TGTGCCATCAGTGTGTCCCCCCTGGACAGAGCGGCTGCAACTAATGAAAAACTGTTTTTT. Its protein is CAISVSPLDRAAATNEKLFF.

The gene calls are TRBV6-1 and TRBJ2-7, with no clear D. Germline V gives CDR1 MNHNS, CDR2 SASEGT. The CDR3 has 13 amino acids. Trimming left V 5 bases short and J 5 bases short, with 13 bases between. The CDR3 DNA is TGTGCCAGCAGTACCCAACGAGGCGACGAGCAGTACTTC. Residues: CASSTQRGDEQYF.

The chain uses TRBV7-6 and TRBJ1-2; no clear D gene. The CDR3 consists of 18 residues. V dropped 1 base and J dropped 1 base, with 19 bases sitting between them. Germline V CDR1 and CDR2: SGHVS, FNYEAQ. This CDR3 is CASSLVATQSVHNYGYTF. CDR3 sequence (DNA): TGTGCCAGCAGCTTAGTGGCGACTCAGTCGGTTCATAACTATGGCTACACCTTC.

The rearrangement links TRBV9 to TRBJ2-1, with a weak D call TRBD2 (5 bases). Trimming shortened V by 1 base and J by 5 bases, and 10 bases separated the two germline ends. This CDR3 contains 14 residues. The germline CDR1 and CDR2 sequences are SGDLS and YYNGEE. The chain's CDR3 is CASSVTGINNEQFF. For the CDR3, the DNA is TGTGCCAGCAGCGTAACCGGGATTAACAATGAGCAGTTCTTC.

The chain has TRBV6-5 and TRBJ2-7, with D tentatively TRBD1 (6 bases). This CDR3 contains 16 residues. Germline assignment: CDR1 MNHEY and CDR2 SVGAGI. The V end lost 0 bases, the J end lost 2 bases, and 14 bases lay between the germline ends. The chain's CDR3 is CASSYSIGGLTYEQYF. Written as DNA, the CDR3 is TGTGCCAGCAGTTACTCGATTGGGGGCCTAACCTACGAGCAGTACTTC.

The J gene is TRBJ2-2, the V gene TRBV18, with TRBD2 matching 13 bases. V lost 5 bases, J lost 7 bases, and 4 bases stayed unmatched. Germline loops: CDR1 KGHSH, CDR2 LQKENI. This CDR3 contains 15 residues. Here the CDR3 reads CASSSGLAGNGELFF. CDR3 nucleotide sequence: TGTGCCAGCTCATCGGGACTAGCGGGAAACGGGGAGCTGTTTTTT.

In DNA, the CDR3 is TGTGCCAGCAGTGAGGGGGCTGGTCTCCATCAGCCCCAGCATTTT. Translated: CASSEGAGLHQPQHF. The rearrangement links TRBV2 to TRBJ1-5, with TRBD1 as a possible D gene (6 bases). Trimming shortened V by 3 bases and J by 5 bases, and 14 bases separated the two germline ends. This CDR3 is 15 amino acids long. CDR1 SNHLY and CDR2 FYNNEI come from the germline V gene.

This chain uses TRBV5-4 with TRBJ2-2, with TRBD2 matching 8 bases. The junction had 5 bases not matched to a gene; V was cut back by 1 base and J by 6 bases. The CDR3 loop spans 15 amino acids. Per the germline V gene, CDR1 is SGHNT and CDR2 is YYREEE (reference sequence). CDR3 in amino acids: CASSLSGSVAGELFF. Written as DNA, the CDR3 is TGTGCCAGCAGCTTGAGCGGGAGCGTGGCCGGGGAGCTGTTTTTT.

The chain recombines TRBV27 with TRBJ2-7, with D perhaps TRBD2 (6 bases). The germline gives CDR1 MNHEY, CDR2 SMNVEV (reference sequence). This CDR3 is built from 14 residues. V was pared by 6 bases and J by 3 bases, with 15 bases between. The DNA of the CDR3 is TGTGCCAGCAGACCCTCCGAGACTAGCTACGAGCAGTACTTC. Translated: CASRPSETSYEQYF.